A selection of T cell receptor beta chains follows, all from one sample in a study of T cell repertoires in cytomegalovirus infection. Their target antigens are unknown. TCRdb redid the calling of the reads with MiXCR, one entry per CDR3 protein. Among 300,000 to 400,000 distinct CDR3 sequences, 20% to 30% were seen once, and the ten largest hold 13%. Sample: cultured PBMCs, taken from culture after CMV antigen stimulation. Receptors originate from a human donor in good health (CMV status not recorded). Some clones in this sample may be carry-over from other donors' samples. CDR3s include the opening cysteine and the closing phenylalanine or tryptophan. The D gene is left open where the match is weak. Size values are once, few and many counts, or a class for expanded clones, and some rows have none.

V	J	size	D	length	DNA	CDR3
TRBV7-2	TRBJ2-1	many	TRBD2	16	TGTGCCAGCAGCTTACCCAGCGGGAGGGCCTCGAATGAGCAGTTCTTC	CASSLPSGRASNEQFF
TRBV7-2	TRBJ1-2	few	-	15	TGTGCCAGCAGCTTAGAACTCATTAACTCTTATGGCTACACCTTC	CASSLELINSYGYTF
TRBV12-5	TRBJ2-2	few	-	12	TGTGCTAGTGGTTCAGGGGCCGGGGAGCTGTTTTTT	CASGSGAGELFF
TRBV5-4	TRBJ1-1	few	-	15	TGTGCCAGCAGCCCCGAGGCACATCAGAACACTGAAGCTTTCTTT	CASSPEAHQNTEAFF
TRBV12-3/TRBV12-4	TRBJ2-1	-	TRBD2	16	TGTGCCAGCAGTTTAGCTACTAGCGGGAGCTCCAATGAGCAGTTCTTC	CASSLATSGSSNEQFF
TRBV7-9	TRBJ2-1	few	TRBD2	17	TGTGCCAGCAGCGATCGGACTAGCGGAAGCTCCTACAATGAGCAGTTCTTC	CASSDRTSGSSYNEQFF
TRBV5-1	TRBJ2-1	few	-	14	TGCGCCAGCAGCATTACTAGCTTGAGAAATGAGCAGTTCTTC	CASSITSLRNEQFF
TRBV2	TRBJ2-2	-	-	13	TGTGCCAGCAGTGAAGATCGGACCGGGGAGCTGTTTTTT	CASSEDRTGELFF
TRBV20-1	TRBJ2-1	-	TRBD2	15	TGCAGTGCCCTCTCCCCGGGAGGGCCGGGCAATGAGCAGTTCTTC	CSALSPGGPGNEQFF
TRBV6-2/TRBV6-3	TRBJ1-1	-	-	13	TGTGCCAGCAGTTACGGGGAAGGAAGTCGAGCTTTCTTT	CASSYGEGSRAFF
TRBV7-3	TRBJ2-3	-	-	15	TGTGCCAGCAGCTTAAACTGGGTCGGCACAGATACGCAGTATTTT	CASSLNWVGTDTQYF
TRBV28	TRBJ2-1	-	TRBD2	16	TGTGCCAGCAGAGCGGGACTAGCGGGACGATACAATGAGCAGTTCTTC	CASRAGLAGRYNEQFF
TRBV6-2/TRBV6-3	TRBJ1-1	-	-	13	TGTGCCAGCACCATGGACACTGTCTCTGAGGCTTTCTTT	CASTMDTVSEAFF
TRBV9	TRBJ2-7	-	TRBD2	14	TGTGCCAGCAGCGTAGCGGGAGGGCCTTACGAGCAGTACTTC	CASSVAGGPYEQYF
TRBV19	TRBJ1-2	-	-	14	TGTGCCAGTAGTATTGGAGGGTCGGACTATGGCTACACCTTC	CASSIGGSDYGYTF
TRBV2	TRBJ1-5	-	TRBD1	18	TGTGCCAGCAGTCCGACCTCCGACGGGGGACAGAGCAATCAGCCCCAGCATTTT	CASSPTSDGGQSNQPQHF
TRBV10-3	TRBJ2-2	many	-	16	TGTGCCACCGTAGGGGGGGACGCGACGAACACCGGGGAGCTGTTTTTT	CATVGGDATNTGELFF
TRBV19	TRBJ2-6	few	TRBD1	18	TGTGCCAGTAGGGATTCCGGGACAGTGATATCTGGGGCCAACGTCCTGACTTTC	CASRDSGTVISGANVLTF
TRBV6-2/TRBV6-3	TRBJ2-1	-	TRBD1	15	TGTGCCAGCAGCTGGGGACAGGGAAAGGTGGATGAGCAGTTCTTC	CASSWGQGKVDEQFF
TRBV5-6	TRBJ2-5	-	-	13	TGTGCCAGCACCCTCGGTCCGCGGGAGACCCAGTACTTC	CASTLGPRETQYF
TRBV7-8	TRBJ1-5	few	-	19	TGTGCCAGCAGCTTAGCGCAATCTCCGGGGGGCGCGCACAATCAGCCCCAGCATTTT	CASSLAQSPGGAHNQPQHF
TRBV20-1	TRBJ2-5	-	TRBD1	16	TGCAGTGCTAGAGATCTGGACAGGGACTACCAAGAGACCCAGTACTTC	CSARDLDRDYQETQYF
TRBV15	TRBJ2-2	-	TRBD1	15	TGTGCCACCAGCATGGACAGGACGAGCACCGGGGAGCTGTTTTTT	CATSMDRTSTGELFF
TRBV5-5	TRBJ2-7	-	TRBD1	17	TGTGCCAGCAGCTTGAGCGGGAAAGGGGACAGGGGCCACGAGCAGTACTTC	CASSLSGKGDRGHEQYF
TRBV20-1	TRBJ2-1	few	TRBD2	16	TGCAGTGTTCAGGGTGGGGCGGGAGGAGTTGGTTATGAGCAGTTCTTC	CSVQGGAGGVGYEQFF
TRBV19	TRBJ1-1	-	-	14	TGTGCCAGTAGAGGGACGGATGTCAACACTGAAGCTTTCTTT	CASRGTDVNTEAFF
TRBV28	TRBJ1-2	many	-	14	TGTGCCAGCAGTTTACTGGGGGGGGCCTCTGGCTACACCTTC	CASSLLGGASGYTF
TRBV5-3	TRBJ2-1	many	TRBD1	15	TGTGCCAGAAGCCCGGACAGGGGTTGCCACAATGAGCAGTTCTTC	CARSPDRGCHNEQFF
TRBV28	TRBJ1-2	few	-	13	TGTGCCAGCAGTTTATCTTCCACGGCAGTTCACACCTTC	CASSLSSTAVHTF
TRBV7-2	TRBJ2-3	many	-	14	TGTGCCATTTCCAGAAATAAAGGCACAGATACGCAGTATTTT	CAISRNKGTDTQYF
TRBV11-3	TRBJ2-1	few	-	13	TGTGCCAGCAGTCTTTACCCCCTGGGGGAGCAGTTCTTC	CASSLYPLGEQFF
TRBV6-1	TRBJ1-1	-	-	13	TGTGCCAGCAGTATAGACAGAACCACTGAAGCTTTCTTT	CASSIDRTTEAFF
TRBV29-1	TRBJ2-1	-	-	11	TGCAGCGTTGATACTTACAATGAGCAGTTCTTC	CSVDTYNEQFF
TRBV12-5	TRBJ2-3	-	-	13	TGTGCTAGTGCCCTGATGTCCACAGATACGCAGTATTTT	CASALMSTDTQYF
TRBV14	TRBJ2-5	few	-	17	TGTGCCAGCAGCCAAGATCCCCGGGCTTCGGGCCTTACGACCCAGTACTTC	CASSQDPRASGLTTQYF
TRBV7-2	TRBJ2-3	many	TRBD2	16	TGTGCCAGCATCCTGAGAGCGGGAAGAAACACAGATACGCAGTATTTT	CASILRAGRNTDTQYF
TRBV20-1	TRBJ2-3	-	TRBD2	18	TGCAGTGCTAGAGATACCGGACTAGCGGGAGGGCCCCCCGGCGCGCAGTATTTT	CSARDTGLAGGPPGAQYF
TRBV7-8	TRBJ2-7	many	-	13	TGTGCCAGCAGCTCGGACTTCTCCTACGAGCAGTACTTC	CASSSDFSYEQYF
TRBV27	TRBJ2-2	-	-	12	TGTGCCAGCAGTCGGAAGACCGGGGAGCTGTTTTTT	CASSRKTGELFF
TRBV7-6	TRBJ2-3	many	TRBD2	15	TGTGCCAGCAGCTTAGAGCGGGGGGGCACAGATACGCAGTATTTT	CASSLERGGTDTQYF
TRBV7-9	TRBJ2-5	-	TRBD2	16	TGTGCCAGCAGCTTGAGCTCCGGGGGGATTCAAGAGACCCAGTACTTC	CASSLSSGGIQETQYF
TRBV19	TRBJ2-7	-	-	11	TGTGCCAGTAGTGCCGGTTACGAGCAGTACTTC	CASSAGYEQYF
TRBV10-3	TRBJ1-5	-	-	14	TGTGCCATCAGTGGGACAGCAGATAATCAGCCCCAGCATTTT	CAISGTADNQPQHF
TRBV7-9	TRBJ2-3	-	-	18	TGTGCCAGCAGCTTGATAACGGCCCCACAGTTATTGAGGGATACGCAGTATTTT	CASSLITAPQLLRDTQYF